This T cell receptor beta chain was identified during a study of PD-L1 blockade in urothelial cancer. CDR1 and CDR2 from the germline V gene are MNHEY and SVGAGI. Between the trimmed V and J ends, which lost 0 bases and 3 bases, there was a span of 5 bases. The CDR3 covers 14 residues. PCRs were each spiked with synthetic TCR analog templates. Produced via immunoSEQ multiplex PCR; TCRdb's table is partial and in-frame only. Altogether 25,000 to 35,000 clones are present, around 87% being singletons, with the ten largest covering under 4.5%. The receptor was derived from a man between 45 and 60 years old with urothelial cancer. The genes are TRBV6-5 and TRBJ1-4, with D perhaps matching TRBD1 (5 bases). Sequencing was performed on PBMCs, taken around atezolizumab (anti-PD-L1) treatment. Written as DNA, the CDR3 is TGTGCCAGCAGTTACTCGGGGCCTAATGAAAAACTGTTTTTT. Its translation: CASSYSGPNEKLFF.